The 12 T cell receptor beta chains reported below all come from one sample, sequenced in a study of identical twins. TCRdb ran MiXCR on the 5' RACE reads and lists one entry per CDR3 protein. Of around 490,000 distinct CDR3 sequences in the sample, over 11% were seen once. These records were also assigned to another study, of yellow fever vaccine responses in identical twins.

The sample comprised CD4+ T cells sorted from blood. The receptors stem from a woman aged 18-29 years in good health.

This clonotype was picked up a small number of times. J is TRBJ2-1 and V is TRBV7-2; 10 positions match TRBD1. This CDR3 contains 13 residues. The V and J ends lost 5 bases and 9 bases, in that order; junction bases with no gene match: 4. The germline V gene encodes CDR1 SGHTA and CDR2 FQGNSA. CDR3 sequence (DNA): TGTGCCAGCAGCGCGACAGGGGGCGGTGAGCAGTTCTTC. The encoded protein is CASSATGGGEQFF.

The table lists this clonotype with many counts. This chain joins TRBV4-1 and TRBJ2-2, with 8 bases fitting TRBD2. The CDR3 has 16 amino acids. Per germline, CDR1 MGHRA and CDR2 YSYEKL. J lost 3 bases, V lost 4 bases, and 7 bases had no gene match. The CDR3 nucleotides read TGCGCCAGCAGCCCCCTATCCGGGAGGGACACCGGGGAGCTGTTTTTT. It specifies CASSPLSGRDTGELFF.

The CDR3 coding sequence is TGCAGTGCTAGACAAGCGGGAACCTACAATGAGCAGTTCTTC. Translating gives CSARQAGTYNEQFF. This chain links TRBV20-1 with TRBJ2-1; 7 bases are shared with TRBD2. CDR3 size: 14 residues. Germline V gene data show CDR1 as DFQATT and CDR2 as SNEGSKA (reference sequence). Unmatched junction bases numbered 3, after V lost 2 bases and J lost 2 bases.

The sample holds one count of this clonotype. The V and J genes are TRBV7-9 and TRBJ2-7; D is perhaps TRBD1 (5 bases). This CDR3 is built from 14 residues. The germline CDR1 and CDR2 sequences are SEHNR and FQNEAQ (reference sequence). The ends were cut back, 6 bases at V and 0 bases at J, with 12 bases in the middle. The chain's CDR3 is CASRKHDSSYEQYF. In DNA form, the CDR3 reads TGTGCCAGCAGAAAGCACGACAGCTCCTACGAGCAGTACTTC.

This clonotype was recorded a few times. The rearrangement links TRBV4-1 to TRBJ2-4; no firm D call. CDR1 is MGHRA and CDR2 is YSYEKL in the germline V gene. Trimming pared 2 bases from V and 0 bases from J, leaving 14 bases between. This CDR3 has 17 amino acids. The CDR3 region has the DNA TGCGCCAGCAGCCAACCTATAACAAGCCTAGCCAAAAACATTCAGTACTTC. This translates into CASSQPITSLAKNIQYF.

This clonotype occurred many times. The V call is TRBV29-1, the J call TRBJ2-1, with 7 nucleotides matching TRBD2. The germline gives CDR1 SQVTM, CDR2 ANQGSEA. V lost 3 bases, J lost 5 bases, and 4 bases stayed unmatched. The CDR3 is made up of 13 amino acids. The chain's CDR3 is CSVEAGAHNEQFF. For the CDR3, the DNA is TGCAGCGTTGAGGCGGGAGCCCACAATGAGCAGTTCTTC.

The sample holds a few counts of this clonotype. This chain uses TRBV27 with TRBJ1-1; D is unresolved. Germline V lookup: CDR1 MNHEY, CDR2 SMNVEV (reference sequence). There are 13 residues in the CDR3. The V and J ends lost 3 bases and 10 bases respectively, with 15 bases between them. CDR3 in DNA: TGTGCCAGCAGTTTGCGGCCCGATGGAAGAGCTTTCTTT. This encodes CASSLRPDGRAFF.

This clonotype turned up a few times. This chain uses TRBV20-1 with TRBJ2-5; D is perhaps TRBD1 (5 bases). The CDR3 consists of 14 residues. Germline V gene data show CDR1 as DFQATT and CDR2 as SNEGSKA (reference sequence). Trimming cost V 0 bases and J 5 bases, with 13 bases left between them. The CDR3 spells CSARDTRDGETQYF. The CDR3 DNA follows: TGCAGTGCTAGAGATACCAGGGATGGGGAGACCCAGTACTTC.

This clonotype was detected only a few times. The V call is TRBV7-2, the J call TRBJ1-1; D uncertain. Germline V gene data show CDR1 as SGHTA and CDR2 as FQGNSA. Trimming pared 1 base from V and 6 bases from J, leaving 15 bases between. CDR3 length: 15 residues. The CDR3 protein is CASSLGPGIGAEAFF. Here the CDR3 DNA reads TGTGCCAGCAGCTTAGGACCCGGGATTGGCGCTGAAGCTTTCTTT.

This clonotype was picked up a small number of times. The CDR3 here is CASSFRSFGYTF. The CDR3 bases are TGTGCCAGCAGCTTTCGGTCTTTCGGCTACACCTTC. The V gene is TRBV7-9, the J gene TRBJ1-2; D gene unclear. Germline V lookup: CDR1 SEHNR, CDR2 FQNEAQ (reference sequence). The V gene lost 3 bases and the J gene lost 8 bases, with 10 bases spanning the gap. The CDR3 sequence is 12 residues long.

The gene calls are TRBV6-5 and TRBJ2-7, with D possibly being TRBD2 (5 bases). Germline values: CDR1 MNHEY, CDR2 SVGAGI. The CDR3 spans 17 residues. The germline V and J ends were trimmed by 0 bases and 4 bases, with 19 bases remaining between them. The CDR3 coding sequence is TGTGCCAGCAGTTACTCGGGAGTCCTTTTCCCCCCTTACGAGCAGTACTTC. As protein: CASSYSGVLFPPYEQYF.

The chain combines TRBV5-1 with TRBJ1-4; no definite D call. CDR3 size: 15 residues. V lost 0 bases, J lost 5 bases, and 11 bases lay in between. Germline CDR1 reads SGHRS; CDR2 reads YFSETQ. In nucleotides, the CDR3 is TGCGCCAGCAGCTTGGGGCGGCAGTCAAATGAAAAACTGTTTTTT. Encoded protein: CASSLGRQSNEKLFF. Complete variable domain (other parts from reference TRBV5-1 and TRBJ1-4): KAGVTQTPRYLIKTRGQQVTLSCSPISGHRSVSWYQQTPGQGLQFLFEYFSETQRNKGNFPGRFSGRQFSNSRSEMNVSTLELGDSALYLCASSLGRQSNEKLFFGSGTQLSVL.